Presented here are 6 T cell receptor beta chains from one specimen sequenced in a study of control samples from healthy donors and cancer patients (dated by TCRdb to 2020 to 2022). The library came from the immunoSEQ multiplex PCR assay. What TCRdb holds here is the immuneACCESS table cut down to in-frame rearrangements. Part of the clones is not present; checked against another copy, under half of the missing clones reflect an unresolved V gene, and the others are unexplained. The sample yields approximately 46,000 clones; around nine tenths were counted once. The ten largest clones represent roughly 0.8% of the sample. The specimen sequenced was PBMCs. These receptors were collected from a man aged 25-45 years with colorectal cancer.

This clone was recorded once. The V and J genes are TRBV6-2 or TRBV6-3 and TRBJ2-1, with 7 bases matching TRBD1. This CDR3 is 16 amino acids long. V was pared by 4 bases and J by 8 bases, with 14 bases of the junction left unmatched. CDR1 and CDR2 (germline): MNHEY, SVGEGT. The CDR3 DNA sequence: TGTGCCAGCAGTTGGGCGGAGAGGGGGCGGCTCGATGAGCAGTTCTTC. Translation: CASSWAERGRLDEQFF.

This chain links TRBV2 with TRBJ1-1; no clear D. From germline, CDR1 is SNHLY and CDR2 FYNNEI. This CDR3 region has 13 residues. The germline V and J ends were trimmed by 7 bases and 5 bases, with 14 bases remaining between them. In DNA, the CDR3 is TGTGCCAGCAATAGACCTTGGGATACTGAAGCTTTCTTT. Encoded protein: CASNRPWDTEAFF.

The chain recombines TRBV4-3 with TRBJ2-2; 8 nucleotides line up with TRBD1. V shed 4 bases and J 4 bases; nucleotides not matched to a gene: 8. CDR3 length: 16 residues. Germline V gene data show CDR1 as LGHNA and CDR2 as YSLEER. CDR3 residues: CASSPRSGQATGELFF. CDR3 coding DNA: TGCGCCAGCAGCCCCCGATCGGGACAGGCCACCGGGGAGCTGTTTTTT.

This chain joins TRBV6-2 or TRBV6-3 and TRBJ2-2; 8 positions agree with TRBD1. Germline CDR1 reads MNHEY; CDR2 reads SVGEGT. The CDR3 has 14 residues. V was pared by 6 bases and J by 5 bases, with 5 bases of the junction left unmatched. This chain's CDR3 is CASSGTGGTGELFF. In nucleotides, the CDR3 is TGTGCCAGCAGCGGGACAGGTGGGACCGGGGAGCTGTTTTTT.

In this sample, this clone is medium-sized (0.01 to 0.1%). The rearrangement uses TRBV10-3 and TRBJ2-2; D gene ambiguous. V was cut by 4 bases and J by 3 bases, with 6 bases left in between. CDR1 is ENHRY, CDR2 SYGVKD, per germline. This CDR3 region has 13 residues. This chain's CDR3 is CAISASHTGELFF. CDR3 coding DNA: TGTGCCATCAGTGCCTCCCACACCGGGGAGCTGTTTTTT.

The chain employs TRBV7-9 and TRBJ1-1; no firm D call. The CDR3 has 15 residues. Germline V lookup: CDR1 SEHNR, CDR2 FQNEAQ (reference sequence). Between the trimmed V and J ends, which lost 1 base and 2 bases, there was a span of 11 bases. CDR3 bases: TGTGCCAGCAGCTTAGGCCCCCGCCAAAACACTGAAGCTTTCTTT. It is translated as CASSLGPRQNTEAFF.